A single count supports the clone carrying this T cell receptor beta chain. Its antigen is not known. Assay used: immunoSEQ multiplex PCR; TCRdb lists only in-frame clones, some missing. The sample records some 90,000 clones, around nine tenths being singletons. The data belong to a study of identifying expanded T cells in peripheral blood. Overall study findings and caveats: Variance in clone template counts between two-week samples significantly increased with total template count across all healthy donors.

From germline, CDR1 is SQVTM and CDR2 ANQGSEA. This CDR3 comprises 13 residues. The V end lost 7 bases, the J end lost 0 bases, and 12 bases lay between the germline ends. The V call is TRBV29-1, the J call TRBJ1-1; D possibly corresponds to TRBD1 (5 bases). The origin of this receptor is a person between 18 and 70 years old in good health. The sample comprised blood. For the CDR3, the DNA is TGCAGCGGGGGGAGGGTCATGAACACTGAAGCTTTCTTT. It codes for CSGGRVMNTEAFF.